These T cell receptor beta chains were read from a single sample in a study of T cells expressing NK-cell markers. TCRdb reprocessed the 5' RACE reads, keeping one entry per CDR3 protein, no DNA. The clone table shows about 450,000 distinct CDR3 sequences, with the ten largest holding roughly 8%. Specimen: blood T cells: a sorted CD56 or NKG2C T cell subset, CD4+ or CD8+ T cells, or bulk PBMC T cells (not recorded which). These receptor sequences come from a woman aged 18-70 years in good health. Each CDR3 is given with its conserved first and last residue.

J gene: TRBJ2-5
V gene: TRBV20-1
CDR3 protein: CSARGDGVSVQETQYF

J gene: TRBJ2-1
V gene: TRBV7-3
CDR3 protein: CASSLSPYNEQFF

J gene: TRBJ2-4
V gene: TRBV11-1
CDR3 protein: CASSPSGTGDLGKNIQYF

J gene: TRBJ1-5
V gene: TRBV24-1
CDR3 protein: CATSESGMGNQPQHF

J gene: TRBJ2-2
V gene: TRBV5-6
CDR3 protein: CASRWAERVAGELFF

J gene: TRBJ2-3
V gene: TRBV6-5
CDR3 protein: CASSSPAGGADTQYF

J gene: TRBJ2-7
V gene: TRBV28
CDR3 protein: CASSNRDYLYGEQYF

J gene: TRBJ2-7
V gene: TRBV7-3
CDR3 protein: CASSLEGDYRYEQYF

J gene: TRBJ2-3
V gene: TRBV3-1
CDR3 protein: CASSQGIAVWPAGGQGDTQYF

J gene: TRBJ2-1
V gene: TRBV7-9
CDR3 protein: CASTGLSWDEQFF

J gene: TRBJ1-1
V gene: TRBV5-5
CDR3 protein: CASSLDQGTEAFF

J gene: TRBJ1-5
V gene: TRBV7-9
CDR3 protein: CASSLRGEDQPQHF

J gene: TRBJ2-2
V gene: TRBV7-6
CDR3 protein: CASSPAPRPANGELFF

J gene: TRBJ2-1
V gene: TRBV27
CDR3 protein: CASSSLGADSSYNEQFF

J gene: TRBJ2-5
V gene: TRBV6-2/TRBV6-3
CDR3 protein: CASTPVETAQETQYF

J gene: TRBJ1-1
V gene: TRBV27
CDR3 protein: CASSPRMVNTEAFF

J gene: TRBJ1-5
V gene: TRBV10-3
CDR3 protein: CAIRRRDVNQPQHF

J gene: TRBJ1-5
V gene: TRBV6-2/TRBV6-3
CDR3 protein: CASSDSLQQPQHF

J gene: TRBJ2-2
V gene: TRBV27
CDR3 protein: CASSLGGVLTGNTGELFF

J gene: TRBJ2-7
V gene: TRBV6-5
CDR3 protein: CASSYSTSASYEQYF

J gene: TRBJ2-1
V gene: TRBV10-3
CDR3 protein: CASMSSGTYNEQFF

J gene: TRBJ1-4
V gene: TRBV9
CDR3 protein: CASSASGTDNEKLFF

J gene: TRBJ2-2
V gene: TRBV9
CDR3 protein: CASSVGSANTGELFF

J gene: TRBJ2-4
V gene: TRBV10-3
CDR3 protein: CAISGGGQGTKNIQYF

J gene: TRBJ1-5
V gene: TRBV20-1
CDR3 protein: CSAVQGQVQPQHF

J gene: TRBJ1-1
V gene: TRBV5-1
CDR3 protein: CASSQDGDKYLDTEAFF

J gene: TRBJ2-3
V gene: TRBV4-3
CDR3 protein: CASSQVSGRGSTDTQYF

J gene: TRBJ2-4
V gene: TRBV29-1
CDR3 protein: CSVGTAGPNYIQYF

J gene: TRBJ2-1
V gene: TRBV27
CDR3 protein: CASSLVTYNEQFF

J gene: TRBJ2-5
V gene: TRBV29-1
CDR3 protein: CSVAGVEETQYF

J gene: TRBJ2-5
V gene: TRBV3-1
CDR3 protein: CASCRRAPNKETQYF